This TCR beta chain was sequenced in a study of blood T cell repertoires in COVID-19. The protocol was immunoSEQ multiplex PCR, while the TCRdb copy is restricted to in-frame clones and leaves out a portion. The data show a few hundred thousand clones, roughly 90% seen once. The sequencing sample was made of PBMCs or T cells enriched from blood (not recorded which). The receptor's source is a woman aged 25 to 39 who had recovered from COVID-19.

CDR3 nucleotide sequence: TGTGCCAGCAGCTTAGGGGCGGGACCCACAGATACGCAGTATTTT. Its translation: CASSLGAGPTDTQYF. The chain uses TRBV13 and TRBJ2-3, with D possibly matching TRBD2 (6 bases). V was clipped by 0 bases and J by 2 bases, with 9 bases between them. CDR1 and CDR2 (germline): PRHDT, FYEKMQ (reference sequence). The CDR3 loop spans 15 amino acids. Supplemented by reference TRBV13 and TRBJ2-3, the full variable domain reads AAGVIQSPRHLIKEKRETATLKCYPIPRHDTVYWYQQGPGQDPQFLISFYEKMQSDKGSIPDRFSAQQFSDYHSELNMSSLELGDSALYFCASSLGAGPTDTQYFGPGTRLTVL.